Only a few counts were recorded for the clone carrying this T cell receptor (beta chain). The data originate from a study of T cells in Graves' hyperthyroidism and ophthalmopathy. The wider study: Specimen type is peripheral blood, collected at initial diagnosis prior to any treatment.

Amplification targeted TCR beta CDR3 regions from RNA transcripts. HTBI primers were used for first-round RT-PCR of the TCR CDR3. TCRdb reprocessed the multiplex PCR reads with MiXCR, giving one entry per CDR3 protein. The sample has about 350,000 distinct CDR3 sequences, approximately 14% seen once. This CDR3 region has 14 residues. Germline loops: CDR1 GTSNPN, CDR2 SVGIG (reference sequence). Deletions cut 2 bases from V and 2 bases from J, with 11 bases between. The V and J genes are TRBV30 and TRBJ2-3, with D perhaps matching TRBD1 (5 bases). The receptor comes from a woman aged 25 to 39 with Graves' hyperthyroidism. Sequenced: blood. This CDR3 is CAWSWQGLTDTQYF. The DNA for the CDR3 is TGTGCCTGGAGTTGGCAGGGTCTCACAGATACGCAGTATTTT.